The sequence of this TCR beta chain was determined in a study of T cell responses to AZD1222 COVID-19 vaccine. Study observations and caveats: Nearly half of the spike-specific TCRs reportedly recognize variant regions that carry no mutations. Spike-wide coverage was observed for vaccine-associated CD4 TCRs, with dominant responses at 160-218 and 743-854. Spike-specific TCR breadth and depth both grew after two AZD1222 doses. It was only a handful of AZD1222 recipients who were seropositive at baseline.

This CDR3 comprises 15 residues. J gave up 9 bases and V 2 bases, and 9 bases lay outside the gene matches. CDR1 and CDR2 (germline): SQVTM, ANQGSEA. TCRdb's copy holds only in-frame clones and misses some; the assay was immunoSEQ multiplex PCR. The table includes roughly 140,000 clones, about 93% detected once. Comment on this clone: Its matching antigen is unknown.

The clonotype originates from an adult who received the AZD1222 COVID-19 vaccine. The chain joins TRBV29-1 to TRBJ2-1; 11 positions match TRBD2. Sequencing was performed on peripheral blood, taken 28 days after the second AZD1222 dose. Here the CDR3 reads CSVEFPTSGRGEQFF. CDR3 bases: TGCAGCGTTGAATTCCCAACTAGCGGGAGAGGTGAGCAGTTCTTC.